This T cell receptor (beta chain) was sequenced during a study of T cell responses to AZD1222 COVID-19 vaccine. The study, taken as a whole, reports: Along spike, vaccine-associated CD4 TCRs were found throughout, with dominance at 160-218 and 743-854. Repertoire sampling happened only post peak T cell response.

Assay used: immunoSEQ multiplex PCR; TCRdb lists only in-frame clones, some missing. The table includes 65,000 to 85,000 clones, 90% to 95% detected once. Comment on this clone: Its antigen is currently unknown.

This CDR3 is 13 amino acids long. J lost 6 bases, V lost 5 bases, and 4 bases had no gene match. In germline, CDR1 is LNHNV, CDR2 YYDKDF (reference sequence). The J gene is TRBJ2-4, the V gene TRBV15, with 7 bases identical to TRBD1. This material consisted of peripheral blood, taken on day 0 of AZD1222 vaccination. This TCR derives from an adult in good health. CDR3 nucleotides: TGTGCCACCAGCCCAAACAGGGGAAACATTCAGTACTTC. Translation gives CATSPNRGNIQYF.